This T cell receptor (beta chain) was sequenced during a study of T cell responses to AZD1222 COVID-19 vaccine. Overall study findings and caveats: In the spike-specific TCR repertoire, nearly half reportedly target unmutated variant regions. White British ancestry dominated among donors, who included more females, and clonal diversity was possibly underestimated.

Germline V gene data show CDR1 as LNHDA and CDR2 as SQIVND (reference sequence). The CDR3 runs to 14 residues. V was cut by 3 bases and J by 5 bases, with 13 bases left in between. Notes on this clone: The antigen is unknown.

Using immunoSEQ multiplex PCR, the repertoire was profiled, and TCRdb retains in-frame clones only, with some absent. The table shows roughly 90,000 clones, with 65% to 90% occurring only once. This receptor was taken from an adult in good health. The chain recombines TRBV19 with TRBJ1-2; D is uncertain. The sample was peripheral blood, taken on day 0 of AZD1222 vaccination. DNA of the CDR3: TGTGCCAGTAGTATGGAAGGATTCAATTATGGCTACACCTTC. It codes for CASSMEGFNYGYTF.